Included here is one T cell receptor beta chain sequence, with context. This specimen comes from a study of technical replicates of blood from a few donors. Looked up from germline, CDR1 is LNHDA and CDR2 is SQIVND (reference sequence). This CDR3 is 12 amino acids long. V was pared by 8 bases and J by 10 bases, with 17 bases between. Sequencing used immunoSEQ multiplex PCR; TCRdb keeps in-frame clones, though not all of them. The repertoire holds around 81,000 clones, 95% seen once, with about 0.37% in the top ten. Sequenced material: T cells isolated from PBMCs. The receptor comes from a human donor in good health. The chain recombines TRBV19 with TRBJ1-2; D is perhaps TRBD1 (5 bases). In DNA, the CDR3 is TGTGCCAGTTCCCCCAGGGAAATTGACTACACCTTC. Translated: CASSPREIDYTF. The full variable domain, completed using reference TRBV19 and TRBJ1-2, is DGGITQSPKYLFRKEGQNVTLSCEQNLNHDAMYWYRQDPGQGLRLIYYSQIVNDFQKGDIAEGYSVSREKKESFPLTVTSAQKNPTAFYLCASSPREIDYTFGSGTRLTVV.